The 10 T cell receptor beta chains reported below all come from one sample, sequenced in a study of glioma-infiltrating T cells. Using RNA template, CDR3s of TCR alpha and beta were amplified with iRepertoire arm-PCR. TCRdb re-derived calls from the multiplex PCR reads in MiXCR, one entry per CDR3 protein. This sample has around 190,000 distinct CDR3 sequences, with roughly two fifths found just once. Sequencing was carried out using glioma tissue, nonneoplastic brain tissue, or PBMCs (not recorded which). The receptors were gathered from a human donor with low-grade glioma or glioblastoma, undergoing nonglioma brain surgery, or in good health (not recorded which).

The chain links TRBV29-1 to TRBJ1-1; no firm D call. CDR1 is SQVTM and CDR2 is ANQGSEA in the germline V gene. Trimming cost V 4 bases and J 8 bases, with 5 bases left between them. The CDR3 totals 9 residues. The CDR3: CSVGVEAFF. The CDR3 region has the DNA TGCAGCGTTGGTGTGGAAGCTTTCTTT.

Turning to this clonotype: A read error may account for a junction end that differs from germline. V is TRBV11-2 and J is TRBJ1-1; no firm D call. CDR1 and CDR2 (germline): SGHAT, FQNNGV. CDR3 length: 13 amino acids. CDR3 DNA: TGTGCCAGCAGCTTAACGGAGAACACTGAAGATTTCTTT. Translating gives CASSLTENTEDFF.

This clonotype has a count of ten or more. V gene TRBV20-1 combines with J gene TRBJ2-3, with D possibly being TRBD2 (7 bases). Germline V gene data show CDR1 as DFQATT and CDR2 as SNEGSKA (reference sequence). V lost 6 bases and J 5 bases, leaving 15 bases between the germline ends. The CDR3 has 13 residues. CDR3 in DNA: TGCAGTGCGTTCGGGGGGCAATTAGATACGCAGTATTTT. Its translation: CSAFGGQLDTQYF.

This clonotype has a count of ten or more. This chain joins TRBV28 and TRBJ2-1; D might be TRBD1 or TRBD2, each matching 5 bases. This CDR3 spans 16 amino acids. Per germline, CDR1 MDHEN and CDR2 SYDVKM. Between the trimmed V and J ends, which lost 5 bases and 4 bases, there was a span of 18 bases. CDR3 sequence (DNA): TGTGCCAGCAGTGTCCCCGGGACCTATCCTTACAATGAGCAGTTCTTC. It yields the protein CASSVPGTYPYNEQFF.

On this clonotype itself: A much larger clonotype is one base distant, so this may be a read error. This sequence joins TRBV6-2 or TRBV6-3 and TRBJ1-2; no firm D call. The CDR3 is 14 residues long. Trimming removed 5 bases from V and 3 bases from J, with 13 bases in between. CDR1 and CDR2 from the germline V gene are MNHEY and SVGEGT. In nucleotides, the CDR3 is TGTGCCAGCAGTGACGACCGAGTGGACTATGGCTACACCTTC. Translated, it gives CASSDDRVDYGYTF.

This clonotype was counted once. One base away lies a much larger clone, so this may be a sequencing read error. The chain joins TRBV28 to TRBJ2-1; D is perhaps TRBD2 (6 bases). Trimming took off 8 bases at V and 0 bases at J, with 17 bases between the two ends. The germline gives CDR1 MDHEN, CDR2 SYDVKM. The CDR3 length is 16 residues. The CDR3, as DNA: TGTGCCAGCGGCTCCTTAGCGGTGGGCTCCTACAATGAGCAGTTCTTC. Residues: CASGSLAVGSYNEQFF.

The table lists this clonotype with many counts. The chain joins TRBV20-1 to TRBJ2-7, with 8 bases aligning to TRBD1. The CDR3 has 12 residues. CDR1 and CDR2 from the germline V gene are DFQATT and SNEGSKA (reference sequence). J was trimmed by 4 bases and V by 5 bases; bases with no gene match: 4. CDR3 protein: CSAYRDRYEQYF. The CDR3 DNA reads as TGCAGTGCTTACCGGGACAGGTACGAGCAGTACTTC.

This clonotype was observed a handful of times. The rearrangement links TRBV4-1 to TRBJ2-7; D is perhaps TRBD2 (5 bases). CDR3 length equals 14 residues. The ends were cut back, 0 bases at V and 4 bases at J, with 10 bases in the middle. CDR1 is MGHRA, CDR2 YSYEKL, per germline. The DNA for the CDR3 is TGCGCCAGCAGCCAAGAAATCTCGGGGTACGAGCAGTACTTC. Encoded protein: CASSQEISGYEQYF.

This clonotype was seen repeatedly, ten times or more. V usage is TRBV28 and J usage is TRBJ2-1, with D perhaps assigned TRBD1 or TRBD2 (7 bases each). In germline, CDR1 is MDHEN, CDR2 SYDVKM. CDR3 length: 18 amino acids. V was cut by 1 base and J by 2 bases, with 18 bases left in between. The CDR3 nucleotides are TGTGCCAGCAGTTTATTGTTTTCCAGGGGGAGGGCCTACAATGAGCAGTTCTTC. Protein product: CASSLLFSRGRAYNEQFF.

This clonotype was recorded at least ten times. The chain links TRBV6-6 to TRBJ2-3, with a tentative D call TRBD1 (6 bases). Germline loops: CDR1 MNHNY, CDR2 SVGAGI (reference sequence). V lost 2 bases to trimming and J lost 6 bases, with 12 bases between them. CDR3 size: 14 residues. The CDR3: CASSYERGSDTQYF. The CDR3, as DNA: TGTGCCAGCAGTTACGAAAGGGGGTCGGATACGCAGTATTTT.